The rows below give T cell receptor beta chains drawn from one sample of a study of T cells after yellow fever vaccination. Each CDR3 protein is one row after TCRdb ran MiXCR on the 5' RACE reads. The sample lists tens of thousands of distinct CDR3 sequences, more than 5.5% occurring once. Sequencing was performed on CD8+ T cells sorted from PBMCs, taken approximately 11 days after the first yellow fever vaccination. The source is a man younger than 35 who received the YFV17D yellow fever vaccine. Each CDR3 is given with its conserved first and last residue. The D gene is left open where the match is weak. Only part of the rows carry a size: once, few, many, or a class if the clone is expanded.

TRBD1	TRBJ2-1	TRBV5-1	15	many	CASSLEDQTGYEQFF	TGCGCCAGCAGCTTGGAGGACCAGACAGGGTATGAGCAGTTCTTC
TRBD1	TRBJ1-1	TRBV20-1	14	.	CSAPRQGRNTEAFF	TGCAGTGCACCTCGACAGGGAAGGAACACTGAAGCTTTCTTT
.	TRBJ1-2	TRBV5-5	15	.	CASSLPGYANYGYTF	TGTGCCAGCAGCTTGCCAGGATATGCTAACTATGGCTACACCTTC
.	TRBJ1-1	TRBV7-9	14	.	CASSLVLGVTEAFF	TGTGCCAGCAGCTTAGTGCTCGGGGTGACTGAAGCTTTCTTT
.	TRBJ1-2	TRBV7-9	15	few	CASSLLTGTDYGYTF	TGTGCCAGCAGCCTACTCACGGGTACCGACTATGGCTACACCTTC
.	TRBJ1-6	TRBV6-1	13	few	CASSRQVFTPLHF	TGTGCCAGCAGCCGACAGGTTTTTACACCCCTCCACTTT
.	TRBJ2-1	TRBV25-1	13	many	CASSPGSYNEQFF	TGTGCCAGCAGTCCCGGATCATACAATGAGCAGTTCTTC
.	TRBJ2-5	TRBV4-3	15	.	CASSQDRDYQETQYF	TGCGCCAGCAGCCAGGACCGGGACTACCAAGAGACCCAGTACTTC
TRBD2	TRBJ2-5	TRBV25-1	13	many	CASSVPTGGSQYF	TGTGCCAGCAGTGTACCTACCGGGGGGTCCCAGTACTTC
.	TRBJ2-1	TRBV12-3/TRBV12-4	13	many	CASSFSSDNEQFF	TGTGCCAGCAGTTTTTCCTCCGACAATGAGCAGTTCTTC
TRBD1	TRBJ1-2	TRBV7-9	15	.	CASSLATGHGYGYTF	TGTGCCAGCAGCTTAGCGACAGGGCACGGCTATGGCTACACCTTC
.	TRBJ2-2	TRBV5-1	15	few	CASSRTSSFAGELFF	TGCGCCAGCTCCCGCACTAGTTCATTCGCCGGGGAGCTGTTTTTT
.	TRBJ1-1	TRBV6-2/TRBV6-3	11	many	CASSYWGEAFF	TGTGCCAGCAGTTATTGGGGAGAAGCTTTCTTT
TRBD1	TRBJ2-3	TRBV27	15	.	CASSLRGQGTDTQYF	TGTGCCAGCAGTTTAAGGGGGCAGGGCACAGATACGCAGTATTTT
TRBD1	TRBJ2-7	TRBV13	12	many	CATGDRTYEQYF	TGTGCCACCGGGGACAGAACCTACGAGCAGTACTTC
.	TRBJ2-3	TRBV6-5	11	many	CATMILDTQYF	TGTGCCACTATGATTCTGGATACGCAGTATTTT
TRBD2	TRBJ2-1	TRBV5-5	17	.	CASSLGLAESSYNEQFF	TGTGCCAGCAGCTTGGGACTAGCGGAGAGCTCCTACAATGAGCAGTTCTTC
TRBD2	TRBJ2-5	TRBV4-1	16	many	CASSHPGIAGRTTQYF	TGCGCCAGCAGCCACCCGGGGATAGCGGGAAGAACGACCCAGTACTTC
.	TRBJ1-5	TRBV25-1	13	many	CASSELLRGPQHF	TGTGCCAGCAGTGAACTCTTGCGAGGGCCCCAGCATTTT
TRBD2	TRBJ2-3	TRBV7-2	15	.	CAYNPPGLGTDTQYF	TGTGCCTACAACCCCCCGGGACTAGGGACAGATACGCAGTATTTT
TRBD1	TRBJ1-4	TRBV5-1	14	.	CASSPATGAKKLFF	TGCGCCAGCAGCCCGGCGACAGGGGCAAAGAAACTGTTTTTT
TRBD1	TRBJ1-3	TRBV6-5	17	many	CASSYSYRGSSGNTIYF	TGTGCCAGCAGTTACTCGTACAGGGGGAGCTCTGGAAACACCATATATTTT
TRBD1	TRBJ1-3	TRBV27	15	few	CASSPRTGGEYTIYF	TGTGCCAGCAGTCCACGAACAGGGGGCGAATACACCATATATTTT
TRBD2	TRBJ2-7	TRBV12-3/TRBV12-4	16	many	CASSSLTSVSSYEQYF	TGTGCCAGCAGTTCCCTGACTAGCGTCAGCTCCTACGAGCAGTACTTC
.	TRBJ1-1	TRBV9	14	medium-sized	CASSVQGTNTEAFF	TGTGCCAGCAGCGTGCAGGGTACGAACACTGAAGCTTTCTTT
.	TRBJ2-3	TRBV10-3	12	many	CATRRGMDTQYF	TGTGCCACCCGGCGCGGCATGGATACGCAGTATTTT
TRBD1	TRBJ2-3	TRBV7-3	15	many	CASSSTGGGTDTQYF	TGTGCCAGCAGCTCCACAGGGGGAGGCACAGATACGCAGTATTTT
.	TRBJ2-7	TRBV19	14	few	CASSIHRASNEQYF	TGTGCCAGTAGTATACACAGGGCCAGCAACGAGCAGTACTTC
.	TRBJ1-2	TRBV6-5	14	many	CASSYSAGPYGYTF	TGTGCCAGCAGTTACTCCGCGGGACCCTATGGCTACACCTTC
TRBD1	TRBJ2-3	TRBV28	14	many	CATDPGQGTDTQYF	TGTGCCACCGACCCCGGACAGGGCACAGATACGCAGTATTTT
TRBD2	TRBJ2-7	TRBV7-2	12	many	CASRPSGVEQYF	TGTGCCAGCAGACCTAGCGGGGTCGAGCAGTACTTC
.	TRBJ1-6	TRBV28	16	many	CASSFLGGGENSPLHF	TGTGCCAGCAGTTTTCTCGGGGGAGGTGAGAATTCACCCCTCCACTTT
.	TRBJ2-7	TRBV14	14	few	CASSIMGASYEQYF	TGTGCCAGCAGCATCATGGGGGCCAGCTACGAGCAGTACTTC
TRBD2	TRBJ2-1	TRBV7-9	15	many	CASSLSGGATNEQFF	TGTGCCAGCAGCCTCAGCGGGGGGGCGACGAATGAGCAGTTCTTC
.	TRBJ2-7	TRBV4-1	15	many	CASSQGGFISYEQYF	TGCGCCAGCAGCCAAGGCGGCTTCATCTCCTACGAGCAGTACTTC
.	TRBJ2-7	TRBV5-4	14	.	CASSSLGFPYEQYF	TGTGCCAGCAGCTCTCTAGGGTTCCCCTACGAGCAGTACTTC
.	TRBJ1-4	TRBV6-2/TRBV6-3	13	many	CASSYRDGEKLFF	TGTGCCAGCAGTTACAGGGATGGTGAAAAACTGTTTTTT
TRBD1	TRBJ2-1	TRBV28	14	many	CASSPGQVYNEQFF	TGTGCCAGCAGCCCGGGACAGGTATACAATGAGCAGTTCTTC
.	TRBJ2-3	TRBV30	14	few	CACRGLRGADTQYF	TGTGCCTGTAGGGGACTGCGAGGTGCAGATACGCAGTATTTT
TRBD1	TRBJ2-5	TRBV18	16	few	CASSPPGQNKQETQYF	TGTGCCAGCTCACCACCGGGACAGAATAAACAAGAGACCCAGTACTTC
TRBD1	TRBJ2-3	TRBV4-3	15	many	CASSLGTGATNTQYF	TGCGCCAGCAGCCTGGGGACAGGGGCAACAAATACGCAGTATTTT
.	TRBJ2-7	TRBV6-2/TRBV6-3	14	many	CAAARGPGPGEQYF	TGTGCCGCGGCACGGGGTCCAGGGCCGGGGGAGCAGTACTTC
.	TRBJ2-3	TRBV6-2/TRBV6-3	14	.	CASSRGSSTDTQYF	TGTGCCAGCAGTCGCGGGTCCTCCACAGATACGCAGTATTTT
.	TRBJ1-2	TRBV29-1	11	many	CSVAGDYGYTF	TGCAGCGTTGCCGGGGACTATGGCTACACCTTC
.	TRBJ2-1	TRBV19	16	few	CASSTLRGTVNNEQFF	TGTGCCAGTAGTACCCTTCGAGGTACCGTGAACAATGAGCAGTTCTTC
TRBD1	TRBJ2-6	TRBV7-3	19	few	CASSGDHGDRVTGANVLTF	TGTGCCAGCAGCGGGGATCACGGGGACAGGGTGACTGGGGCCAACGTCCTGACTTTC
.	TRBJ1-1	TRBV6-2/TRBV6-3	14	few	CASQSGRMNTEAFF	TGTGCCAGCCAGTCCGGCCGGATGAACACTGAAGCTTTCTTT
.	TRBJ2-6	TRBV5-1	15	few	CASSLFGAGANVLTF	TGCGCCAGCTCTCTATTTGGGGCTGGGGCCAACGTCCTGACTTTC
.	TRBJ2-7	TRBV5-1	14	.	CASSSGDSSYEQYF	TGCGCCAGCAGCTCCGGCGACAGTTCCTACGAGCAGTACTTC
TRBD1	TRBJ1-3	TRBV10-3	17	many	CAISARDRGNPGNTIYF	TGTGCCATCAGTGCCCGGGACAGGGGAAATCCTGGAAACACCATATATTTT
.	TRBJ2-1	TRBV4-2	13	many	CASSQGGSGEQFF	TGTGCCAGCAGCCAAGGGGGGTCTGGCGAGCAGTTCTTC
.	TRBJ2-1	TRBV7-2	12	many	CASSQARNEQFF	TGTGCCAGCAGCCAAGCTCGTAATGAGCAGTTCTTC
.	TRBJ2-1	TRBV7-2	13	.	CASSLGPVNEQFF	TGTGCCAGCAGCTTAGGTCCTGTCAATGAGCAGTTCTTC
.	TRBJ2-7	TRBV25-1	12	many	CASSVNHYEQYF	TGTGCCAGCAGCGTCAACCACTACGAGCAGTACTTC
TRBD2	TRBJ2-1	TRBV12-3/TRBV12-4	12	many	CASSYSGAEQFF	TGTGCCAGCAGCTATAGCGGGGCTGAGCAGTTCTTC
.	TRBJ1-1	TRBV7-8	16	many	CASSFASEEAPTEAFF	TGTGCCAGCAGCTTCGCCTCAGAAGAGGCTCCCACTGAAGCTTTCTTT
.	TRBJ1-1	TRBV9	15	.	CASSEGTGPGTEAFF	TGTGCCAGCAGCGAGGGCACAGGGCCAGGCACTGAAGCTTTCTTT